This TCR beta chain stems from a study of cytomegalovirus exposure and HLA in healthy donors. PCR amplification relied on 60 Vbeta primers (plus 13 Jbeta primers). The protocol was immunoSEQ multiplex PCR, while the TCRdb copy is restricted to in-frame clones and leaves out a portion. Counted here are approximately 200,000 clones, 70% to 80% occurring once; the ten biggest clones make up more than 1.5%. V dropped 0 bases and J dropped 1; count of bases not matched to a gene: 5. The CDR3 covers 17 residues. Germline assignment: CDR1 SGDLS and CDR2 YYNGEE. A word on this clone: Its antigen is unknown.

Study-wide points: For most subjects, TCR beta sequences were reported to predict HLA-A and HLA-B alleles with accuracy. Prior analysis indicated that the majority of TCR beta V segments exhibited productivity approximately 90% or approximately 30% of the time. What a later analysis reportedly showed was that an Asian-associated ancestry cluster had fewer N-insertions than the approximately 700-donor mean.

The source of this sequence is a girl between 10 and 17 years old in good health and CMV-seropositive. The specimen sequenced was PBMCs. This chain connects TRBV9 to TRBJ2-2, with 8 bases aligning to TRBD2. The CDR3 region is CASSVGSAGVNTGELFF. In nucleotides, the CDR3 is TGTGCCAGCAGCGTAGGGTCAGCGGGGGTGAACACCGGGGAGCTGTTTTTT.